The TCR beta chain under discussion was sequenced for a study of blood T cell repertoires in COVID-19. As for the study in general: COVID-19 samples from acute and convalescent phases originated in the United States, Italy and Spain. Sources were T cells, B-cell-depleted T cells, or PBMCs; the material itself was cDNA or gDNA.

Clones were sequenced by immunoSEQ multiplex PCR, and TCRdb holds only the in-frame ones, with some missing. The sample has about 160,000 clones, over 75% seen once. Study members were between about 18 and 100 years old and lived in 20 to 30 US regions. Membership in each cohort depended on participant-reported clinical history. From germline, CDR1 is SGHVS and CDR2 FNYEAQ. The CDR3 totals 13 residues. Trimming removed 4 bases at V and 3 bases at J, with 10 bases between. This clone was counted once. The receptor was isolated from a woman aged 45-65 years who had recovered from COVID-19. Material for sequencing was PBMCs or T cells enriched from blood (not recorded which). The chain couples TRBV7-6 to TRBJ2-7; D is unresolved. As DNA, the CDR3 is TGTGCCAGCAGCTACCAACGAGGCTACGAGCAGTACTTC. It codes for CASSYQRGYEQYF.